These T cell receptor beta chains were read from a single sample in a study of CD8+ T cells in alopecia areata. Profiled with immunoSEQ multiplex PCR; TCRdb holds only in-frame clones, not every one. Here the sample spans 180,000 or so clones, approximately 51% being singletons. The starting material was CD8+ T cells sorted from blood, obtained around week 54, from a patient treated with tofacitinib. Receptor source: a human donor with alopecia areata. The CDR3 runs from the conserved cysteine through the conserved F or W. The D gene is left open where the match is weak. The size field is filled for only some rows; it gives once, few, many or a size class.

clone_size,v_call,d_call,j_call,cdr3_nt,cdr3_aa
-,TRBV27,-,TRBJ1-1,TGTGCCAGCAGTCTACAGGCCTTTGGGGGTGAAGCTTTCTTT,CASSLQAFGGEAFF
-,TRBV4-1,-,TRBJ2-5,TGCGCCAGCAGCCAAGGGCATGAGCAAGAGACCCAGTACTTC,CASSQGHEQETQYF
-,TRBV14,-,TRBJ1-2,TGTGCCAGCAGCCCCGGCGGGGGGAACTATGGCTACACCTTC,CASSPGGGNYGYTF
-,TRBV9,-,TRBJ1-2,TGTGCCAGCAGCCTCCGGAGAAGCTGGGGCTATGGCTACACCTTC,CASSLRRSWGYGYTF
-,TRBV30,TRBD1,TRBJ1-2,TGTGCCTACGGTCTAGGGGGCCTCTATGGCTACACCTTC,CAYGLGGLYGYTF
once,TRBV15,-,TRBJ2-2,TGTGCCACCAGCGTCCCACCTACCGGGGAGCTGTTTTTT,CATSVPPTGELFF
-,TRBV27,TRBD1,TRBJ1-1,TGTGCCAGCAGTTCCGGGACAGCTACTATGAACACTGAAGCTTTCTTT,CASSSGTATMNTEAFF
-,TRBV4-2,TRBD2,TRBJ2-3,TGTGCCAGCAGCCAAGCCCCTAGCGGCAGCACAGATACGCAGTATTTT,CASSQAPSGSTDTQYF
-,TRBV5-6,-,TRBJ1-1,TGTGCCAGCAGCTTAGGACGCCGAGGCGCTGAAGCTTTCTTT,CASSLGRRGAEAFF
-,TRBV7-9,-,TRBJ2-5,TGTGCCAGCAGCCCAAGGGCGGGCCCCAAGACCCAGTACTTC,CASSPRAGPKTQYF
-,TRBV2,-,TRBJ2-1,TGTGCCAGCAGTGATTCGGGCTCTTACAATGAGCAGTTCTTC,CASSDSGSYNEQFF
-,TRBV7-9,-,TRBJ2-1,TGTGCCAGCAGCTGGGGAAGGGTCGGCGCTGAGCAGTTCTTC,CASSWGRVGAEQFF
-,TRBV6-6,TRBD2,TRBJ2-7,TGTGCCAGCTGGGTGGGGAGGGGAACCTACGAGCAGTACTTC,CASWVGRGTYEQYF
once,TRBV5-1,-,TRBJ1-2,TGCGCCAGCAGATTGGGGAGAGGCTACACCTTC,CASRLGRGYTF
few,TRBV4-1,-,TRBJ2-5,TGCGCCAGCAGCCTTTTTGAAAACCAAGAGACCCAGTACTTC,CASSLFENQETQYF
-,TRBV13,TRBD1,TRBJ2-7,TGTGCCAGCAGCTTAGGGGGCTTTGGGACAGAATACGAGCAGTACTTC,CASSLGGFGTEYEQYF
-,TRBV13,-,TRBJ2-7,TGTGCCAGCAGCTTACCAGGCTCCTACGAGCAGTACTTC,CASSLPGSYEQYF
-,TRBV27,-,TRBJ1-6,TGTGCCAGCAGTTTAGCCTCCTATAATTCACCCCTCCACTTT,CASSLASYNSPLHF
-,TRBV14,TRBD1,TRBJ1-2,TGTGCCAGCAGCCATACCGGGACAGACGATGGCTACACCTTC,CASSHTGTDDGYTF
-,TRBV6-6,TRBD1,TRBJ1-1,TGTGCCAGCAGTGACAACAGGGGCGCTGAAGCTTTCTTT,CASSDNRGAEAFF
few,TRBV19,-,TRBJ2-1,TGTGCCAGTAGTATGATCAGGGAGAACAATGAGCAGTTCTTC,CASSMIRENNEQFF
-,TRBV4-3,TRBD1,TRBJ1-2,TGCGCCTGCAGCCACGGACAGGGAGACGGCTACACCTTC,CACSHGQGDGYTF
few,TRBV7-9,-,TRBJ2-4,TGTGCCAGCAGCCCGAGGACTCGGCCGGTTCAGTACTTC,CASSPRTRPVQYF
-,TRBV4-3,-,TRBJ1-1,TGCGCCAGCAGCCAAGAAAACCAGGGCATCTGGTACGACACTGAAGCTTTCTTT,CASSQENQGIWYDTEAFF
-,TRBV9,TRBD2,TRBJ2-5,TGTGCCAGCAGCGTAGATCGGGGGGGAGAGACCCAGTACTTC,CASSVDRGGETQYF
-,TRBV4-2,TRBD1,TRBJ2-5,TGTGCCAGCAGCCAATTCCGGGACAGGTCTTTCGGGACCCAGTACTTC,CASSQFRDRSFGTQYF
few,TRBV6-5,-,TRBJ1-2,TGTGCCAGCAGTTCGGGGACGGATGCCTATGGCTACACCTTC,CASSSGTDAYGYTF
few,TRBV11-2,-,TRBJ2-3,TGTGCCAGCAGCCTCGTCAGCGCAGATACGCAGTATTTT,CASSLVSADTQYF
-,TRBV2,TRBD1,TRBJ2-7,TGTGCCAGCAGGTGGGGGACAGGGGGCGAGCAGTACTTC,CASRWGTGGEQYF
few,TRBV30,TRBD1,TRBJ1-1,TGTGCCTGGACCCAGGGGGCGCAGACTGAAGCTTTCTTT,CAWTQGAQTEAFF
-,TRBV5-6,-,TRBJ2-7,TGTGCCAGCCGCGTGGGGGCAGCCGCCTACGAGCAGTACTTC,CASRVGAAAYEQYF
few,TRBV7-9,-,TRBJ2-5,TGTGCCAGCAGCACCCGGGAACAAGAGACCCAGTACTTC,CASSTREQETQYF
-,TRBV7-8,-,TRBJ2-2,TGTGCCAGCAGCTTATTGCGGGGGAACACCGGGGAGCTGTTTTTT,CASSLLRGNTGELFF
few,TRBV4-1,-,TRBJ1-2,TGCGCCAGCAGCCAAGAATCCAGCCTCAACTATGGCTACACCTTC,CASSQESSLNYGYTF
-,TRBV30,-,TRBJ2-3,TGTGCCTGGACCCCTCACCCCGACAGCCGTACGCAGTATTTT,CAWTPHPDSRTQYF
few,TRBV5-1,-,TRBJ1-1,TGCGCCAGCAGCAACTTTCAGGGGATGAACACTGAAGCTTTCTTT,CASSNFQGMNTEAFF
-,TRBV29-1,-,TRBJ1-1,TGCAGCGTTGAGGGGCTCGGGATTAACACTGAAGCTTTCTTT,CSVEGLGINTEAFF
few,TRBV30,-,TRBJ1-5,TGTGCCTGGAGTGTGGGAAGCAATCAGCCCCAGCATTTT,CAWSVGSNQPQHF
-,TRBV14,-,TRBJ1-6,TGTGCCAGCCCCCGGGAATCACCCCTCCACTTT,CASPRESPLHF
-,TRBV30,-,TRBJ2-7,TGTGCCTGGAGCCCACAAGCGGGCGAGCAGTACTTC,CAWSPQAGEQYF
few,TRBV6-5,-,TRBJ2-7,TGTGCCAGCAGTTACTCGGAGTCCTACGAGCAGTACTTC,CASSYSESYEQYF
few,TRBV7-9,-,TRBJ2-1,TGTGCCAGCCACCCCGGGAGGGGGCGTTACAATGAGCAGTTCTTC,CASHPGRGRYNEQFF
few,TRBV5-5,-,TRBJ2-7,TGTGCCAGCAGCCCCGGGCAAGCGGGCTACGAGCAGTACTTC,CASSPGQAGYEQYF
-,TRBV11-2,TRBD2,TRBJ2-5,TGTGCCAGCAGCTTATGGTTCGGGGGGGGCGAAGAAGAGACCCAGTACTTC,CASSLWFGGGEEETQYF
once,TRBV13,-,TRBJ2-7,TGTGCCAGCAGCTCCGGACATAGCTCCTACGAGCAGTACTTC,CASSSGHSSYEQYF
-,TRBV6-5,TRBD1,TRBJ2-7,TGTGCCAGCAGTTCCCCTAGGGGACAGCCCTCCTACGAGCAGTACTTC,CASSSPRGQPSYEQYF
-,TRBV25-1,TRBD2,TRBJ2-1,TGTGCCAGCAGTGAATATAACAGCGGGGGCCTAAATGAGCAGTTCTTC,CASSEYNSGGLNEQFF
-,TRBV7-9,-,TRBJ1-5,TGTGCCAGCAGCTTGGGTCTTCAGCCCCAGCATTTT,CASSLGLQPQHF
few,TRBV10-3,TRBD1,TRBJ2-7,TGTGCCATCAGTGAGCGGGGACAGGGCACCTACGAGCAGTACTTC,CAISERGQGTYEQYF
-,TRBV29-1,-,TRBJ1-1,TGCAGCGTTGTAAACAGGCTAAACACTGAAGCTTTCTTT,CSVVNRLNTEAFF
-,TRBV10-3,TRBD1,TRBJ1-2,TGTGCCATCAGGGATGACGGACAGGCCCCAAAGGAGAGTGGCTACACCTTC,CAIRDDGQAPKESGYTF
-,TRBV30,-,TRBJ1-2,TGTGCCTGGAGTGTACGGACGGGGAATGGCTACACCTTC,CAWSVRTGNGYTF
-,TRBV27,-,TRBJ1-1,TGTGCCAGCGGCCTCCACACTGAAGCTTTCTTT,CASGLHTEAFF
few,TRBV7-6,-,TRBJ2-3,TGTGCCAGCAGCTTTATTCAAGATACGCAGTATTTT,CASSFIQDTQYF
-,TRBV30,-,TRBJ2-5,TGTGCCAGTGGCAGGGGCATACAAGAGACCCAGTACTTC,CASGRGIQETQYF
few,TRBV29-1,-,TRBJ2-7,TGCAGCGTTGTAATGAGTAGCTCCTACGAGCAGTACTTC,CSVVMSSSYEQYF
-,TRBV4-1,-,TRBJ2-3,TGCGCCAGCAGCCAAGGCCCGACAGGTTCTAGCACAGATACGCAGTATTTT,CASSQGPTGSSTDTQYF
-,TRBV10-3,TRBD1,TRBJ1-1,TGTGCCATCGACGCCGGACAGGGACCGAACACTGAAGCTTTCTTT,CAIDAGQGPNTEAFF
-,TRBV7-2,-,TRBJ1-4,TGTGCCAGCAGCTTAGCGGGATTTGTAGGGGAGGGTCAGGAAAAACTGTTTTTT,CASSLAGFVGEGQEKLFF
few,TRBV9,TRBD2,TRBJ2-1,TGTGCCAGCAGCATAGCGGGGGGCCGGAATGAGCAGTTCTTC,CASSIAGGRNEQFF